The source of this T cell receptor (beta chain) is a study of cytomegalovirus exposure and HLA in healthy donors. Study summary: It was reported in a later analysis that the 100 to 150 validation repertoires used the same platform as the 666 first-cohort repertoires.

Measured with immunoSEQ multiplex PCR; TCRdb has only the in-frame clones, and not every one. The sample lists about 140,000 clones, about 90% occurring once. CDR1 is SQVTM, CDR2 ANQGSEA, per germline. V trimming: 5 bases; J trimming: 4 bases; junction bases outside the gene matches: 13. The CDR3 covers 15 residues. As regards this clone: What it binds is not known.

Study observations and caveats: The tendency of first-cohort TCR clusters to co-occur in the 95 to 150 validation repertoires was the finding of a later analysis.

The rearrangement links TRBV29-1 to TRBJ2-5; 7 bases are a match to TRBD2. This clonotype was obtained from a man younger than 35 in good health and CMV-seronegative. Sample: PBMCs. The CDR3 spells CSVLSLRELIETQYF. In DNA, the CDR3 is TGCAGCGTTTTGTCGTTGCGGGAGCTTATAGAGACCCAGTACTTC.